Below, 21 T cell receptor beta chains from the same sample are listed, as sequenced in a study of CD8 T cells in ankylosing spondylitis. The antigens these receptors bind are not known. General study points: Seemingly characteristic of ankylosing spondylitis blood was a TCR beta motif consisting of about 8 highly homologous variants.

TCRdb itself ran the 5' RACE reads through MiXCR, one entry per CDR3 protein. Among 470,000 or so distinct CDR3 sequences listed, roughly a quarter were seen once. What was sequenced was blood, either unsorted or a sorted T cell fraction (not recorded which). All receptors come from a male donor with ankylosing spondylitis.

V is TRBV12-3 or TRBV12-4 and J is TRBJ1-6; a possible D gene is TRBD1 (5 bases). The V gene lost 4 bases and the J gene lost 14 bases, with 18 bases spanning the gap. The CDR3 runs to 14 residues. The CDR3 DNA is TGTGCCAGCAGTTCTACCGGGACGGACCGAGCCCTCCACTTT. It translates to CASSSTGTDRALHF.

In its sample, this clonotype was seen a few times. The J gene is TRBJ2-7, the V gene TRBV15; 15 nucleotides align to TRBD2. The length of the CDR3 is 16 residues. J was trimmed by 4 bases and V by 2 bases; bases with no gene match: 3. Germline lookup yields CDR1 LNHNV and CDR2 YYDKDF (reference sequence). The CDR3 here is CATSRTGLAGGYEQYF. CDR3 in DNA: TGTGCCACCAGCAGAACCGGACTAGCGGGAGGGTACGAGCAGTACTTC.

The gene calls are TRBV2 and TRBJ2-2; D is undetermined. From germline, CDR1 is SNHLY and CDR2 FYNNEI. The CDR3 has 13 residues. Trimming cost V 5 bases and J 2 bases, with 6 bases left between them. As DNA, the CDR3 is TGTGCCAGCAGTTATACTAACACCGGGGAGCTGTTTTTT. This encodes CASSYTNTGELFF.

This clonotype was seen only a few times. The CDR3 sequence: CATSRVNGDGYTF. The DNA of the CDR3 is TGTGCCACCAGCAGAGTGAACGGGGATGGCTACACCTTC. The chain uses TRBV15 and TRBJ1-2; D remains unclear. The CDR3 consists of 13 residues. Germline V gene data show CDR1 as LNHNV and CDR2 as YYDKDF (reference sequence). V shed 1 base and J shed 6 bases, with 9 bases lying between them.

V usage is TRBV7-2 and J usage is TRBJ1-1; possibly TRBD1 for D (6 bases). This CDR3 spans 14 amino acids. V was pared by 5 bases and J by 1 base, with 11 bases between. Germline CDR1 reads SGHTA; CDR2 reads FQGNSA. CDR3 DNA sequence: TGTGCCAGCAGCGGAGGGACATGGAACACTGAAGCTTTCTTT. It yields the protein CASSGGTWNTEAFF.

This chain's CDR3 is CASSLIGKVYEQFF. CDR3 bases: TGTGCCAGCAGCTTAATCGGGAAAGTCTATGAGCAGTTCTTC. V usage is TRBV7-2 and J usage is TRBJ2-1; maybe TRBD2 (5 bases). Trimming took off 2 bases at V and 8 bases at J, with 13 bases between the two ends. The CDR3 is 14 residues long. The V gene's germline CDR1 is SGHTA and CDR2 FQGNSA.

This clonotype was counted only a few times. This chain links TRBV7-8 with TRBJ1-5; the D gene is possibly TRBD1 (5 bases). Germline-derived CDR1 and CDR2 are SGHVS and FQNEAQ. Between the trimmed V and J ends, which lost 2 bases and 4 bases, there was a span of 15 bases. The CDR3 is made up of 16 amino acids. CDR3 amino acids: CASSLQGEGTNQPQHF. The CDR3 DNA reads TGTGCCAGCAGCTTACAAGGGGAAGGGACGAATCAGCCCCAGCATTTT.

The rearrangement links TRBV20-1 to TRBJ2-4; tentative D call: TRBD2 (5 bases). V was cut by 6 bases and J by 3 bases, with 12 bases left in between. This CDR3 has 13 residues. Germline CDR1 is DFQATT and CDR2 is SNEGSKA (reference sequence). Here the CDR3 DNA reads TGCAGTGCCCTCCGGGATGGCAAAAACATTCAGTACTTC. As protein: CSALRDGKNIQYF.

The chain combines TRBV7-2 with TRBJ2-1, with 12 bases that match TRBD2. Per germline, CDR1 SGHTA and CDR2 FQGNSA. The CDR3 loop spans 15 amino acids. V trimming: 4 bases; J trimming: 9 bases; junction bases outside the gene matches: 7. The CDR3 region has the DNA TGTGCCAGCAGCTCCGGACTAGCGGGACCCCCTGAGCAGTTCTTC. Translation: CASSSGLAGPPEQFF.

This clonotype was detected a few times. The chain couples TRBV25-1 to TRBJ1-2, with D tentatively TRBD1 (5 bases). Germline CDR1 MGHDK, CDR2 SYGVNS. CDR3 size: 13 residues. The ends were cut back, 6 bases at V and 0 bases at J, with 8 bases in the middle. In DNA, the CDR3 is TGTGCCAGCAGGGGGACCGCTAACTATGGCTACACCTTC. This codes for CASRGTANYGYTF.

The table lists this clonotype with a few counts. The rearrangement joins TRBV12-3 or TRBV12-4 to TRBJ2-7; the D is unclear. CDR3 length: 12 amino acids. V gave up 2 bases and J gave up 6 bases, with 8 bases separating them. DNA of the CDR3: TGTGCCAGCAGTTTACTCCCCTCCGAGCAGTACTTC. Protein product: CASSLLPSEQYF.

This clonotype came up a few times. The chain employs TRBV20-1 and TRBJ1-5, with 7 bases fitting TRBD1. Germline assignment: CDR1 DFQATT and CDR2 SNEGSKA (reference sequence). The CDR3 is made up of 15 amino acids. V trimming: 6 bases; J trimming: 2 bases; junction bases outside the gene matches: 10. CDR3 region: CSAATGLPGNQPQHF. The CDR3 DNA is TGCAGTGCAGCGACAGGGTTACCTGGCAATCAGCCCCAGCATTTT.

J is TRBJ2-2 and V is TRBV20-1, with no clear D. Trimming shortened V by 2 bases and J by 4 bases, and 11 bases separated the two germline ends. CDR1 and CDR2 (germline): DFQATT, SNEGSKA (reference sequence). This CDR3 comprises 14 residues. The CDR3 here is CSARSGPSTGELFF. DNA for the CDR3: TGCAGTGCTAGATCCGGGCCCAGCACCGGGGAGCTGTTTTTT.

This clonotype was found a few times. V usage is TRBV6-1 and J usage is TRBJ2-1; D may be TRBD1 or TRBD2 (5 bases each). The CDR3 totals 14 residues. V lost 5 bases to trimming and J lost 9 bases, with 17 bases between them. Germline V gene sequence: CDR1 MNHNS, CDR2 SASEGT. CDR3: CASSSRDPMAEQFF. The CDR3 nucleotides are TGTGCCAGCAGTAGTCGGGACCCCATGGCTGAGCAGTTCTTC.

In this sample, this clonotype turned up a few times. This chain joins TRBV5-1 and TRBJ2-2, with 9 bases matching TRBD1. The germline gives CDR1 SGHRS, CDR2 YFSETQ. The CDR3 contains 16 residues. The ends lost 4 bases at V and 6 bases at J; junction bases unmatched: 10. The CDR3 region is CASSRNTGQGSGELFF. CDR3 nucleotides: TGCGCCAGCAGCCGCAATACGGGACAGGGTTCCGGGGAGCTGTTTTTT.

The CDR3 sequence is CASSQDRGEQYV. Written as DNA, the CDR3 is TGTGCCAGCAGCCAGGACAGGGGCGAGCAGTACGTC. The V call is TRBV12-3 or TRBV12-4, the J call TRBJ2-7; TRBD1 matches 9 bases. J gave up 6 bases and V 6 bases, and 3 bases lay outside the gene matches. The CDR3 covers 12 residues.

This clonotype was detected only a few times. The chain combines TRBV15 with TRBJ1-4, with 9 bases aligning to TRBD1. Germline loops: CDR1 LNHNV, CDR2 YYDKDF (reference sequence). V lost 6 bases, J lost 8 bases, and 7 bases stayed unmatched. CDR3 size: 14 residues. Here the CDR3 DNA reads TGTGCCACCAGTCGGACAGGGGTGAGAGAAAAACTGTTTTTT. The encoded protein is CATSRTGVREKLFF.

The V gene is TRBV10-2, the J gene TRBJ2-3, with TRBD1 identical over 8 bases. Trimming cost V 1 base and J 0 bases; bases outside gene matches: 6. Germline CDR1 and CDR2: WSHSY and SAAADI. The CDR3 length is 17 residues. The CDR3 DNA follows: TGCGCCAGCAGTGAGTACAGGGACAGGCCGAGCACAGATACGCAGTATTTT. Amino acid sequence: CASSEYRDRPSTDTQYF.

This clonotype was seen only a few times. J is TRBJ2-2 and V is TRBV5-1; the D gene could be TRBD1 or TRBD2 (5 bases each). There are 16 residues in the CDR3. Germline CDR1 is SGHRS and CDR2 is YFSETQ. The V and J ends lost 0 bases and 0 bases respectively, with 9 bases between them. CDR3 DNA: TGCGCCAGCAGCTTGGCCGGGGCCCCGAACACCGGGGAGCTGTTTTTT. This codes for CASSLAGAPNTGELFF.

This clonotype turned up a few times. The chain recombines TRBV5-6 with TRBJ1-5; 7 bases match TRBD1. The J segment lost 5 bases and the V segment lost 5 bases, leaving 7 bases of the junction unmatched. Germline V gene lookup returns CDR1 SGHDT and CDR2 YYEEEE. The CDR3 is 14 amino acids. The CDR3 region has the DNA TGTGCCAGCAGTCTACAGGGGACCGATCAGCCCCAGCATTTT. It codes for CASSLQGTDQPQHF.

The table lists this clonotype with many counts. The chain combines TRBV12-3 or TRBV12-4 with TRBJ2-7, with 7 positions matching TRBD1. Trimming cost V 4 bases and J 7 bases; bases outside gene matches: 4. This CDR3 has 12 amino acids. CDR3 DNA: TGTGCCAGCAGTTCTGGACAGGCGGAGCAGTACGTC. As protein: CASSSGQAEQYV.